This T cell receptor (beta chain) is from a study of cytomegalovirus exposure and HLA in healthy donors. Points from the study as a whole: Later examination showed HLA-associated TCR beta chains had greater clonal expansion than equally common others. A few chains tied to CMV proved CMV antigen-specific in vitro. Within an earlier analysis, most TCR beta V segments proved productive either about 87% or about 30% of the time. An ancestry cluster, one associated with Asian ancestry, reportedly showed fewer N-insertions than the approximately 660-donor mean in a later analysis.

Per the germline V gene, CDR1 is MNHNS and CDR2 is SASEGT. V trimming: 5 bases; J trimming: 6 bases; junction bases outside the gene matches: 5. The CDR3 sequence is 13 residues long. PCR employed 60 Vbeta and 13 Jbeta primers. Here immunoSEQ multiplex PCR was the method, and the copy in TCRdb shows in-frame clones only, minus some. Of roughly 160,000 clones detected, about 72% appear once; the ten largest clones hold over 1.2%. As regards this clone: Its antigen remains unknown.

Sequenced material: PBMCs. The chain has TRBV6-1 and TRBJ1-2; 8 nucleotides align to TRBD1. This TCR derives from a girl between 5 and 17 years old in good health and CMV-seronegative. The CDR3 spells CASSRQGLDGYTF. The CDR3 DNA reads TGTGCCAGCAGTCGACAGGGGTTGGATGGCTACACCTTC.